Following are 3 T cell receptor beta chains from one sample sequenced in a study of cytomegalovirus exposure and HLA in healthy donors (dated by TCRdb to 2017 to 2019). The library was made by the immunoSEQ multiplex PCR assay. The multiplex PCR relied on a mix of 60 forward primers for TCR Vbeta segments and 13 reverse primers for TCR Jbeta segments. TCRdb carries this immuneACCESS record with in-frame sequences only. Its versions omit some clonotypes, under half of them owing to an unresolved V gene in the studies checked, with the rest unexplained. Within this sample are about 150,000 clones, with over 70% of them counted one time only. About 2% of the sample comes from the top ten. The sample comprised PBMCs. All receptors derive from a man aged 30 to 39 in good health and CMV-seronegative.

The chain employs TRBV6-5 and TRBJ1-5; 8 nucleotides agree with TRBD1. J lost 5 bases, V lost 6 bases, and 6 bases had no gene match. In germline, CDR1 is MNHEY, CDR2 SVGAGI. The CDR3 spans 14 residues. The CDR3 protein is CASRQNRGDQPQHF. The CDR3 nucleotides read TGTGCCAGCAGACAAAACAGGGGGGATCAGCCCCAGCATTTT.

The chain employs TRBV27 and TRBJ1-1; 7 bases fit TRBD1. J was trimmed by 3 bases and V by 6 bases; bases with no gene match: 7. Germline V gene data show CDR1 as MNHEY and CDR2 as SMNVEV (reference sequence). The length of the CDR3 is 14 residues. The CDR3 DNA is TGTGCCAGCAGCTCCAGGGGGATCGACACTGAAGCTTTCTTT. This sequence encodes CASSSRGIDTEAFF.

The sample holds a few counts of this clone. The CDR3 coding sequence is TGTGCCAGTAAAGACCCGGGAAACACTGAAGCTTTCTTT. Translating it yields CASKDPGNTEAFF. The chain couples TRBV19 to TRBJ1-1, with D unresolved. The V gene lost 7 bases and the J gene lost 2 bases, with 11 bases spanning the gap. The CDR3 is made up of 13 amino acids. Per germline, CDR1 LNHDA and CDR2 SQIVND (reference sequence).